Below are 5 T cell receptor beta chains sequenced from a single sample in a study of blood T cell repertoires in COVID-19. The assay was immunoSEQ multiplex PCR, and TCRdb's table has in-frame clones only and misses some. The sample contains 400,000 or so clones, around 90% of which appear only once. The sequenced sample was peripheral blood. The origin of the receptors is a young man with COVID-19, enrolled during active disease.

The chain couples TRBV7-9 to TRBJ2-3, with 7 bases fitting TRBD1. Looked up from germline, CDR1 is SEHNR and CDR2 is FQNEAQ (reference sequence). The CDR3 runs to 15 residues. V was clipped by 3 bases and J by 1 base; unmatched bases: 4. CDR3 region: CASSFTGQGTDTQYF. CDR3 bases: TGTGCCAGCAGCTTTACAGGACAGGGCACAGATACGCAGTATTTT.

This chain connects TRBV2 to TRBJ1-6; D call uncertain. CDR3 length equals 15 residues. Germline CDR1 and CDR2: SNHLY and FYNNEI. Between the trimmed V and J ends, which lost 6 bases and 0 bases, there was a span of 9 bases. The CDR3 nucleotides are TGTGCCAGCAGGCCAGACAACTCCTATAATTCACCCCTCCACTTT. Amino acid sequence: CASRPDNSYNSPLHF.

This clone is a singleton in its sample. The J gene is TRBJ1-2, the V gene TRBV11-3, with TRBD1 matching over 7 bases. Germline-derived CDR1 and CDR2 are SGHNT and YENEEA. Trimming at V came to 0 bases and at J to 5 bases, leaving 18 bases not matched to a gene. The CDR3 runs to 19 residues. DNA of the CDR3: TGTGCCAGCAGCTTAGATTGGGCCGGACAGGCCAATATCCCTTATGGCTACACCTTC. Its protein product is CASSLDWAGQANIPYGYTF.

The chain combines TRBV27 with TRBJ2-7, with D possibly TRBD2 on 5 matching bases. Trimming took off 5 bases at V and 2 bases at J, with 10 bases between the two ends. Germline V CDR1 and CDR2: MNHEY, SMNVEV (reference sequence). The length of the CDR3 is 13 residues. The CDR3 region is CASSPAGTYEQYF. CDR3 coding DNA: TGTGCCAGCAGTCCCGCGGGCACCTACGAGCAGTACTTC.

This chain joins TRBV3-1 (or the pseudogene TRBV3-2) and TRBJ1-3; a weak D match, TRBD1 (5 bases). V lost 0 bases to trimming and J lost 0 bases, with 12 bases between them. There are 17 residues in the CDR3. The germline gives CDR1 LGHDT, CDR2 YNNKEL (reference sequence). For the CDR3, the DNA is TGTGCCAGCAGCCAAGAGGGACTCTTCTTCTCTGGAAACACCATATATTTT. It translates to CASSQEGLFFSGNTIYF.